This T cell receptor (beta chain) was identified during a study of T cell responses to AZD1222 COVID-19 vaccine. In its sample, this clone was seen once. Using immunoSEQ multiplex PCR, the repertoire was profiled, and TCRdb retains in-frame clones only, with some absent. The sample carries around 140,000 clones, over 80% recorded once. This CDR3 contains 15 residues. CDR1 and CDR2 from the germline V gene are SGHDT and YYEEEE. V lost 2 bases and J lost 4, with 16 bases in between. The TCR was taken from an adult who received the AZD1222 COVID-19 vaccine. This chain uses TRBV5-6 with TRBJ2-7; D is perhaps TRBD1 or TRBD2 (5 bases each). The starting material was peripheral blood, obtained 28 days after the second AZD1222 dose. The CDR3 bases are TGTGCCAGCAGCTTTCCTGGCGATGGGGGTTACGAGCAGTACTTC. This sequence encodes CASSFPGDGGYEQYF. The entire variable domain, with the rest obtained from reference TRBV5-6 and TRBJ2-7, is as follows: DAGVTQSPTHLIKTRGQQVTLRCSPKSGHDTVSWYQQALGQGPQFIFQYYEEEERQRGNFPDRFSGHQFPNYSSELNVNALLLGDSALYLCASSFPGDGGYEQYFGPGTRLTVT.